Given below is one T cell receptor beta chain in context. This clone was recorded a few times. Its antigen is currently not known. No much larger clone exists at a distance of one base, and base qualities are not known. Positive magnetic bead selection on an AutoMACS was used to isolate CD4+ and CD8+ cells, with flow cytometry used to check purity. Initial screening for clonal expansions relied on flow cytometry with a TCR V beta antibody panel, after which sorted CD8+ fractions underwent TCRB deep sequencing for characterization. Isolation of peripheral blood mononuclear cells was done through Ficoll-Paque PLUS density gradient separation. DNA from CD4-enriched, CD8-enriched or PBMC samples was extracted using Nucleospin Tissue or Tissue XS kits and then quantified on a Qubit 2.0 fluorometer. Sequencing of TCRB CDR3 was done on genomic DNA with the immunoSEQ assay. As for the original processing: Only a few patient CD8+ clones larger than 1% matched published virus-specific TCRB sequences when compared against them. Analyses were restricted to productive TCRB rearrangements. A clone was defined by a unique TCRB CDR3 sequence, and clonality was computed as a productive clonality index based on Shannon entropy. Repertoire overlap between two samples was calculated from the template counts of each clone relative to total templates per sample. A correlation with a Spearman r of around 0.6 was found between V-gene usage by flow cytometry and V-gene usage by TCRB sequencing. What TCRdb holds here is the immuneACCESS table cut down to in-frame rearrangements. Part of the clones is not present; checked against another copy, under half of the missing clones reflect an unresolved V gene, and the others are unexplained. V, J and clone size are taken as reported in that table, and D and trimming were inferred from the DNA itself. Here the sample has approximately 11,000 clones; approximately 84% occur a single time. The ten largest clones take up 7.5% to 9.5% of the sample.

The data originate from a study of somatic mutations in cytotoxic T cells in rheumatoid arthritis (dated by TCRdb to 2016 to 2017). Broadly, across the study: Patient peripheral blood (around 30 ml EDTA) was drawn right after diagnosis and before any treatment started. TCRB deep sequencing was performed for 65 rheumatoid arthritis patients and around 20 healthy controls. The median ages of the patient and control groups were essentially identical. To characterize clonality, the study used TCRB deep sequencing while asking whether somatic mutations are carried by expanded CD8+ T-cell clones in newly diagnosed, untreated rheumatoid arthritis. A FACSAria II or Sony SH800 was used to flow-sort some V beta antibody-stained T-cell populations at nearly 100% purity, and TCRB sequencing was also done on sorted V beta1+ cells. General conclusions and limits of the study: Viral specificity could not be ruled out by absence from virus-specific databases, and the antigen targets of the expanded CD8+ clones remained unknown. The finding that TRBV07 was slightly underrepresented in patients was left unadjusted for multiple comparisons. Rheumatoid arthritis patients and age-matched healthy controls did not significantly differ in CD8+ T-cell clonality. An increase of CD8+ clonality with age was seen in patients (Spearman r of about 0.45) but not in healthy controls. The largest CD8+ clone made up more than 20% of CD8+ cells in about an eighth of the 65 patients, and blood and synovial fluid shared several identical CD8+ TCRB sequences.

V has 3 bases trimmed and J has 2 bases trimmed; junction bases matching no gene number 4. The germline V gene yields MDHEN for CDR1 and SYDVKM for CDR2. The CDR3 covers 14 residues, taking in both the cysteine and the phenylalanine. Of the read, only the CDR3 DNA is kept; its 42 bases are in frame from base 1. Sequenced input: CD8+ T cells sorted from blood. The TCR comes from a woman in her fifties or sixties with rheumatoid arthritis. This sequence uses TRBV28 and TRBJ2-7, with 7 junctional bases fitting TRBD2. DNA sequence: TGTGCCAGCAGTTTGAGAGCGGGGCCCTACGAGCAGTACTTC. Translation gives CASSLRAGPYEQYF. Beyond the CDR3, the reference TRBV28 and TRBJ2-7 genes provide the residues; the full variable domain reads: DVKVTQSSRYLVKRTGEKVFLECVQDMDHENMFWYRQDPGLGLRLIYFSYDVKMKEKGDIPEGYSVSREKKERFSLILESASTNQTSMYLCASSLRAGPYEQYFGPGTRLTVT.